The TCR beta chain described here comes from a study of cytotoxic CD8 clonotypes in ibrutinib-treated CLL. Some clones are missing from TCRdb's copy, which holds only in-frame ones; the method was immunoSEQ multiplex PCR. Of under 35,000 clones in the sample, approximately 71% were seen once. Trimming took 5 bases from V and 2 from J; bases not matched to a gene: 2. CDR3 length equals 14 residues. Per the germline V gene, CDR1 is MNHNS and CDR2 is SASEGT. This clone was counted only a few times. The sequenced sample was PBMCs, obtained after 24 months of ibrutinib treatment. This TCR was recovered from a human donor with chronic lymphocytic leukemia. This chain links TRBV6-1 with TRBJ1-5; the match to TRBD1 covers 8 bases. CDR3 loop: CASSTTGGNQPQHF. CDR3 sequence (DNA): TGTGCCAGCAGTACGACAGGGGGCAATCAGCCCCAGCATTTT.